The T cell receptor beta chain under discussion was sequenced for a study of cytomegalovirus exposure and HLA in healthy donors. This CDR3 has 13 amino acids. Germline CDR1 is PRHDT and CDR2 is FYEKMQ (reference sequence). Trimming removed 1 base at V and 5 bases at J, with 8 bases between. The table came from immunoSEQ multiplex PCR; TCRdb's copy has only in-frame clones and leaves some out. The table lists 120,000 or so clones, approximately 90% of them singletons. The sequenced sample consisted of PBMCs. The sequence was collected from a woman aged 18-30 years in good health and CMV-seronegative. The J gene is TRBJ2-5, the V gene TRBV13; D remains ambiguous. CDR3 DNA: TGTGCCAGCAGCTTAGCCCTGGAGGAGACCCAGTACTTC. It yields the protein CASSLALEETQYF.